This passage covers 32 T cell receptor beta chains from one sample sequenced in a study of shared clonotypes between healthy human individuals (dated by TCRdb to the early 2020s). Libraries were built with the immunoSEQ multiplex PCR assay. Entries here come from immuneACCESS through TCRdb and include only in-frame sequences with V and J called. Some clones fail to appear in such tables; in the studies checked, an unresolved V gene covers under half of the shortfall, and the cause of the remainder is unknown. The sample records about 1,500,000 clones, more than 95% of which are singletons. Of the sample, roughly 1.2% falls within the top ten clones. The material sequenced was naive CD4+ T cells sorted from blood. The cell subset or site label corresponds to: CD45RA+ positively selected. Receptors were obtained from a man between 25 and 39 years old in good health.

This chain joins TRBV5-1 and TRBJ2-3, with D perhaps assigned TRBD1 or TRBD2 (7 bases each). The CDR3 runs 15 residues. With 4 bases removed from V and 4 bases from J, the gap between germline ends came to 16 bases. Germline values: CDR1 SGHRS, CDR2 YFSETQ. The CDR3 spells CASSPVSGGADTQYF. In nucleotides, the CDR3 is TGCGCCAGCAGCCCGGTGTCAGGGGGGGCAGATACGCAGTATTTT.

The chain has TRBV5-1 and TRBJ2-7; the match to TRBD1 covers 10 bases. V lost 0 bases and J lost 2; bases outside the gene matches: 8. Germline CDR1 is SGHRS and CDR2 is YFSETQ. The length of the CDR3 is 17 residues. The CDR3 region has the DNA TGCGCCAGCAGCTTGGCCGGTTGGGACAGGGGTACCTACGAGCAGTACTTC. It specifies CASSLAGWDRGTYEQYF.

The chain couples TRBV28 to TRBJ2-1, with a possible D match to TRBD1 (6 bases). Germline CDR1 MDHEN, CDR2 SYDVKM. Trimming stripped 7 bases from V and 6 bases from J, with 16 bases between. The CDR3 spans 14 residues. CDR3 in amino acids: CASTRGWGSNEQFF. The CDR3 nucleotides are TGTGCCAGCACCAGGGGTTGGGGGAGCAATGAGCAGTTCTTC.

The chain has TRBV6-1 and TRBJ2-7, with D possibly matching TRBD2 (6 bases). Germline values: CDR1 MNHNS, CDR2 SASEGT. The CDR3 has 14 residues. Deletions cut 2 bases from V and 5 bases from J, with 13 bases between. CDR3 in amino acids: CASSELSGGNEQYF. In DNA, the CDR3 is TGTGCCAGCAGTGAACTAAGCGGCGGGAACGAGCAGTACTTC.

The chain's CDR3 is CASSSSGTATGELFF. The DNA of the CDR3 is TGCGCCAGCAGCTCGTCCGGGACAGCCACCGGGGAGCTGTTTTTT. The chain links TRBV5-1 to TRBJ2-2; TRBD1 matches at 7 bases. J gave up 4 bases and V 3 bases, and 6 bases lay outside the gene matches. The CDR3 runs 15 residues. The germline gives CDR1 SGHRS, CDR2 YFSETQ.

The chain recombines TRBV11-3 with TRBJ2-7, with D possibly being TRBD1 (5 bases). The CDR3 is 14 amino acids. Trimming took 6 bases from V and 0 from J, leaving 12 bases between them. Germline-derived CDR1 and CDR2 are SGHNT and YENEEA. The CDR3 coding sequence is TGTGCCAGCAGGGCCGGACATTCCTCCTACGAGCAGTACTTC. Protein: CASRAGHSSYEQYF.

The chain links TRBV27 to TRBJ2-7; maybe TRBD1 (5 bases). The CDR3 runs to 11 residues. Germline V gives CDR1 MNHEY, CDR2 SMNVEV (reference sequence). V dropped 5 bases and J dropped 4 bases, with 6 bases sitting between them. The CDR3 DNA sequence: TGTGCCAGCAGTAACAGGTACGAGCAGTACTTC. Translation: CASSNRYEQYF.

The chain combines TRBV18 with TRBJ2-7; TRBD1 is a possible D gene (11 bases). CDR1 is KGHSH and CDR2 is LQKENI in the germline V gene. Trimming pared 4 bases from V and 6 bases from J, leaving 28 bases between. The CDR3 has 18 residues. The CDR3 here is CASSRDRGFASGSGEQYF. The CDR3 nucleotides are TGTGCCAGCTCACGGGACAGGGGGTTCGCTAGCGGGAGTGGCGAGCAGTACTTC.

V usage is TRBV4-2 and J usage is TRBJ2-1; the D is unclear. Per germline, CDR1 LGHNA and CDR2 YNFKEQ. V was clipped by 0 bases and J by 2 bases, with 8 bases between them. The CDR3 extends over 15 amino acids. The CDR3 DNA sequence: TGTGCCAGCAGCCAAGATTTCACCACCTACAATGAGCAGTTCTTC. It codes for CASSQDFTTYNEQFF.

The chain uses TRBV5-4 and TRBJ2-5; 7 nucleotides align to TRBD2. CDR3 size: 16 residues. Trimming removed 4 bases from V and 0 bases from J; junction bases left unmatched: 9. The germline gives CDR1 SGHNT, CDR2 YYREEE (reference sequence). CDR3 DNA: TGTGCCAGCAGCCCGGGAGGATCGGGGTACCAAGAGACCCAGTACTTC. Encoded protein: CASSPGGSGYQETQYF.

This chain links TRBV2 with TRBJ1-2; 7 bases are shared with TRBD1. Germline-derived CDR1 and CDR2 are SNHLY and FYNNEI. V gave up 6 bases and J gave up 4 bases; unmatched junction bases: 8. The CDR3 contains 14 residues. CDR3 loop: CASSPTGFGYGYTF. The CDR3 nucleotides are TGTGCCAGCAGCCCGACAGGGTTTGGCTATGGCTACACCTTC.

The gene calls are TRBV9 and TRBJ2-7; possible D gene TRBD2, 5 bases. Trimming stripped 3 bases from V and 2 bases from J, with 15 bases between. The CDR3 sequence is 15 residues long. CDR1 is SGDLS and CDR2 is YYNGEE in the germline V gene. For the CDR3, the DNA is TGTGCCAGCAGCGCATCAGCGGACTTCCCCTACGAGCAGTACTTC. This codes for CASSASADFPYEQYF. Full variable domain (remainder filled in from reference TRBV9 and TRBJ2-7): DSGVTQTPKHLITATGQRVTLRCSPRSGDLSVYWYQQSLDQGLQFLIQYYNGEERAKGNILERFSAQQFPDLHSELNLSSLELGDSALYFCASSASADFPYEQYFGPGTRLTVT.

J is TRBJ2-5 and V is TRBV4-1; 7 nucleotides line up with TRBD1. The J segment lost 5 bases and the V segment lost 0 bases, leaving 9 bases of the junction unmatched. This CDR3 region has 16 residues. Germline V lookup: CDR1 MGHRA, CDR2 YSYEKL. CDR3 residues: CASSQDKGGRRETQYF. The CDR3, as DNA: TGCGCCAGCAGCCAAGATAAAGGGGGCAGGCGGGAGACCCAGTACTTC.

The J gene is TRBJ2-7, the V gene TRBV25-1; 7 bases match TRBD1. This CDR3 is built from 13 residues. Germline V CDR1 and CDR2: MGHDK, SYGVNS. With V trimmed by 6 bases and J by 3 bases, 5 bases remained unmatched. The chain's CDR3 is CASRPTGNYEQYF. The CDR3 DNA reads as TGTGCCAGCAGACCGACAGGGAACTACGAGCAGTACTTC.

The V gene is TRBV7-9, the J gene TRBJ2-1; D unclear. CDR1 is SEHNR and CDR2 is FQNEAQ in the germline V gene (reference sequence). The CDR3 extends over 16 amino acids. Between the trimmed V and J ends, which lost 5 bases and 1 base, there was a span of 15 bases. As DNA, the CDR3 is TGTGCCAGCAGCCCCCCTTACTTAGGGTCCTACAATGAGCAGTTCTTC. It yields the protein CASSPPYLGSYNEQFF.

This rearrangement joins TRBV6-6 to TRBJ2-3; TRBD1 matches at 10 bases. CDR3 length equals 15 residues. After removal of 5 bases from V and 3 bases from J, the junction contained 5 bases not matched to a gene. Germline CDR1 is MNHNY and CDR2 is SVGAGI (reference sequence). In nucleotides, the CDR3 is TGTGCCAGCAGTGACCGGGACAGGGGAACAGATACGCAGTATTTT. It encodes CASSDRDRGTDTQYF.

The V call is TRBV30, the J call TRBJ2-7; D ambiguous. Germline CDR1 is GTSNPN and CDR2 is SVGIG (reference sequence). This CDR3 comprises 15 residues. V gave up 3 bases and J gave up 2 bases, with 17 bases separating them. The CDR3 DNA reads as TGTGCCTGGAGATCCATTGGGCAGGTCACCTACGAGCAGTACTTC. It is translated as CAWRSIGQVTYEQYF.

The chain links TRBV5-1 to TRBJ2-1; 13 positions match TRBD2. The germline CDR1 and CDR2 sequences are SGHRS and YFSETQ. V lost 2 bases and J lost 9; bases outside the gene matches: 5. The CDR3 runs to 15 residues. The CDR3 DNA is TGCGCCAGCAGCTTTGGACTAGCGGGAGCTTTTGAGCAGTTCTTC. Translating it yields CASSFGLAGAFEQFF.

The CDR3 sequence is CASSMPRPQETQYF. The CDR3 DNA reads TGTGCCAGCAGCATGCCGCGGCCCCAAGAGACCCAGTACTTC. The chain recombines TRBV5-4 with TRBJ2-5; D gene ambiguous. The germline gives CDR1 SGHNT, CDR2 YYREEE (reference sequence). This CDR3 is 14 amino acids long. V lost 4 bases and J lost 1, with 11 bases in between.

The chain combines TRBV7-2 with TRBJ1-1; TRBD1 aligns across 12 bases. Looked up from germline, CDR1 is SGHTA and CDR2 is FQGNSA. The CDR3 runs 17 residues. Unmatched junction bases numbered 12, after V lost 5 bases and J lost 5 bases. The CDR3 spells CASSKNPGTGGLTEAFF. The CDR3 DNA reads TGTGCCAGCAGCAAAAATCCCGGGACAGGGGGCTTGACTGAAGCTTTCTTT.

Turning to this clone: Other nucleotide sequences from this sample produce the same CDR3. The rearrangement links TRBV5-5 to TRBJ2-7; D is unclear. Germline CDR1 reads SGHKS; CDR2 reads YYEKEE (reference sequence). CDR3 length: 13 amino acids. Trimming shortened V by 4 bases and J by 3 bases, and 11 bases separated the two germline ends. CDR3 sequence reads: CASSLNRGYEQYF. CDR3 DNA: TGTGCCAGCAGCCTTAACAGAGGCTACGAGCAGTACTTC.

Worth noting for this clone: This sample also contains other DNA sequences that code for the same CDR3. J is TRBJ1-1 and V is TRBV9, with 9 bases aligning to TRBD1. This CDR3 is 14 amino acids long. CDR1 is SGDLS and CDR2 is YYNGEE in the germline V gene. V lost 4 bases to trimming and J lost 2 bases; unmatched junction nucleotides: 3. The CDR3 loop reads CASSLTGGNTEAFF. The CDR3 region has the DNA TGTGCCAGCAGCTTGACAGGGGGAAACACTGAAGCTTTCTTT.

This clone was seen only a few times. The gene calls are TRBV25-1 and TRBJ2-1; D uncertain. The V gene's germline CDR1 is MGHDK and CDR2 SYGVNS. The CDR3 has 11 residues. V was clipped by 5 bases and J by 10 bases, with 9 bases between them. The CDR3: CASSRVVEQFF. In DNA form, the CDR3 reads TGTGCCAGCAGTCGGGTCGTCGAGCAGTTCTTC.

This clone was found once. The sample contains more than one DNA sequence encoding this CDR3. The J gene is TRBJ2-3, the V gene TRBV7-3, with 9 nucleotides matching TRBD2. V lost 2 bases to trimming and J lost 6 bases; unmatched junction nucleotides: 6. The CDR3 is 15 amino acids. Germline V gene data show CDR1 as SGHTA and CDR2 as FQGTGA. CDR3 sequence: CASSLAGGPGDTQYF. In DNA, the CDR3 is TGTGCCAGCAGCTTAGCGGGAGGGCCGGGGGATACGCAGTATTTT.

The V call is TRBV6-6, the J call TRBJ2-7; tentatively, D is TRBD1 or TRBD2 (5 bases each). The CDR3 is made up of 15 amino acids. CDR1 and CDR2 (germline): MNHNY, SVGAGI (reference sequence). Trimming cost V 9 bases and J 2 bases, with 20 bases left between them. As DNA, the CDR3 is TGTGCCAGTCGTACCGGGACGCTACCGACCTACGAGCAGTACTTC. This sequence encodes CASRTGTLPTYEQYF.

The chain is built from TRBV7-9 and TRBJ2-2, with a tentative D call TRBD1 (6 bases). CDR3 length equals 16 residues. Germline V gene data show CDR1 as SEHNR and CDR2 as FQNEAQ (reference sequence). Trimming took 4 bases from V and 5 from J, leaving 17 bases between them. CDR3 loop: CASSSRDGTGTGELFF. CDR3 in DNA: TGTGCCAGCAGCTCCCGGGACGGTACAGGGACCGGGGAGCTGTTTTTT.

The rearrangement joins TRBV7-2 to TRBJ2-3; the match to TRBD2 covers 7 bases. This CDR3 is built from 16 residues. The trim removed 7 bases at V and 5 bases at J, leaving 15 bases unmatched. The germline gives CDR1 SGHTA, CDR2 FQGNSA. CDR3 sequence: CASTPGRIAGVDTQYF. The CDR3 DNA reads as TGTGCCAGCACCCCGGGGCGTATAGCGGGTGTAGATACGCAGTATTTT.

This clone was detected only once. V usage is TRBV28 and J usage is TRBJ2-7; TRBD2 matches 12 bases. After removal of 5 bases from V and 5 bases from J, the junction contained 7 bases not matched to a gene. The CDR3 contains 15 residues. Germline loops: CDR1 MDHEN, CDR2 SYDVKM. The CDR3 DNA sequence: TGTGCCAGCAGTACGACTAGCGGGAGTTTAGACGAGCAGTACTTC. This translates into CASSTTSGSLDEQYF.

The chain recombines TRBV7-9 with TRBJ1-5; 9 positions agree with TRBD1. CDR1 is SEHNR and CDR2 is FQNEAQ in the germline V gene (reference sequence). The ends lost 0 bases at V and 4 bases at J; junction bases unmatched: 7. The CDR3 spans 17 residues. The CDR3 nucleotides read TGTGCCAGCAGCTTAGCCCCCCCGGGACAGGGTAATCAGCCCCAGCATTTT. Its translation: CASSLAPPGQGNQPQHF. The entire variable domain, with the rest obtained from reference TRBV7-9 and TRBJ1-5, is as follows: DTGVSQNPRHKITKRGQNVTFRCDPISEHNRLYWYRQTLGQGPEFLTYFQNEAQLEKSRLLSDRFSAERPKGSFSTLEIQRTEQGDSAMYLCASSLAPPGQGNQPQHFGDGTRLSIL.

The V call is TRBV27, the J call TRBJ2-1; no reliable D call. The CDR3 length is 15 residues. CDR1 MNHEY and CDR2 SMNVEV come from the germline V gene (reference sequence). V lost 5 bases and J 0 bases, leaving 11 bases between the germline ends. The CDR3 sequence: CASSTLVVSYNEQFF. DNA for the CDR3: TGTGCCAGCAGTACCCTAGTTGTCTCCTACAATGAGCAGTTCTTC.

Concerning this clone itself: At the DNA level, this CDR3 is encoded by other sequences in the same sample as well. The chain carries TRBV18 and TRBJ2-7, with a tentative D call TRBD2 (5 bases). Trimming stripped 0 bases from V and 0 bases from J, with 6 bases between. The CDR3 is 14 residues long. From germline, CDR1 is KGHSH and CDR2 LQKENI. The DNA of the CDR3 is TGTGCCAGCTCACCACCAGGGAGCTCCTACGAGCAGTACTTC. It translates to CASSPPGSSYEQYF.

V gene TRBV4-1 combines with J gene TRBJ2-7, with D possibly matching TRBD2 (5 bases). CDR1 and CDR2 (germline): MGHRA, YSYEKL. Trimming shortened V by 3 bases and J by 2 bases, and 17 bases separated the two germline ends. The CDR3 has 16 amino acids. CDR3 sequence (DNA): TGCGCCAGCAGCCACGTGTTGGGAGCAAACCCCTACGAGCAGTACTTC. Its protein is CASSHVLGANPYEQYF.